This record concerns one T cell receptor beta chain sequence. MiXCR, applied by TCRdb to the PCR reads, yields one record per CDR3 protein. The sample lists some 9,600 distinct CDR3 sequences, 30% to 45% occurring once. The record originates from a study of immune characterization of retroperitoneal liposarcoma. V lost 10 bases and J 6 bases, leaving 10 bases between the germline ends. Per germline, CDR1 WSHSY and CDR2 SAAADI. The CDR3 has 11 amino acids. This sequence joins TRBV10-2 and TRBJ2-1, with D perhaps TRBD2 (5 bases). The sequencing sample was made of tumor tissue. The source is a female donor with retroperitoneal liposarcoma. The CDR3: CATDLTNEQFF. The CDR3 coding sequence is TGCGCCACGGACTTGACCAATGAGCAGTTCTTC.